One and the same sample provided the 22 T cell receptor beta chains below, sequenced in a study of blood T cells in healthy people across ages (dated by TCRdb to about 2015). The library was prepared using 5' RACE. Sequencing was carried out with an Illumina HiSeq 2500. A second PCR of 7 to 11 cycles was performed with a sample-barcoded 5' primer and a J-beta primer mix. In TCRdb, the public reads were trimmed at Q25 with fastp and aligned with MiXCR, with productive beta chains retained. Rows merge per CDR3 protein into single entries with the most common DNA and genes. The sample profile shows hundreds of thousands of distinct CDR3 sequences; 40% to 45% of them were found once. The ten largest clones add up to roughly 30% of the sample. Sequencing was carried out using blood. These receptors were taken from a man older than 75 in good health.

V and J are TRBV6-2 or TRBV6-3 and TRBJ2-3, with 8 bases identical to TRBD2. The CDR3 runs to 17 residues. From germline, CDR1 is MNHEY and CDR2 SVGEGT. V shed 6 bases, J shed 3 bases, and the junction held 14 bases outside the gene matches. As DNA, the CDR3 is TGTGCCAGCAGCCGACGACCCGGGGGGGCGCTGACAGATACGCAGTATTTT. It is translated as CASSRRPGGALTDTQYF.

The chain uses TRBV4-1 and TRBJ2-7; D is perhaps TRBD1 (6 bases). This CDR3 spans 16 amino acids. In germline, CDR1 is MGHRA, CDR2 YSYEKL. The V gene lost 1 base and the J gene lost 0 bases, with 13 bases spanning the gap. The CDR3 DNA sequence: TGCGCCAGCAGCCAAGGGACAGACGGATCCTCCTACGAGCAGTACTTC. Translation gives CASSQGTDGSSYEQYF.

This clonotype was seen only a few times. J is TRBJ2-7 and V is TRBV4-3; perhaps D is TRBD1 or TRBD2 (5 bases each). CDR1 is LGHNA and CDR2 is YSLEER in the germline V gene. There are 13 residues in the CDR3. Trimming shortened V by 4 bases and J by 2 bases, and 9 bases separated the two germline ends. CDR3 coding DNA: TGCGCCAGCAGCCGGGACGTAACCTACGAGCAGTACTTC. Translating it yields CASSRDVTYEQYF.

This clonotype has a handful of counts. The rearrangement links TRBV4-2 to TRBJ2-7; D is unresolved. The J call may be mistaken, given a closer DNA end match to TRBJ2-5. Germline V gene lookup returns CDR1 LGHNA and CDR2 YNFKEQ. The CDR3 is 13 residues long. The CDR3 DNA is TGTGCCAGCAGCCAAATTCTGGGAGAGACCCAGTACTTC. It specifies CASSQILGETQYF.

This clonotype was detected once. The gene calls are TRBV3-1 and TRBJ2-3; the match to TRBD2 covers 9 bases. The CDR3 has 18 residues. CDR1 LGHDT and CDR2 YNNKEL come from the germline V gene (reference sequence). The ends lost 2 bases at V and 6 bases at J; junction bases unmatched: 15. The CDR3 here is CASSQTQREVLRSDTQYF. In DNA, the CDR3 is TGTGCCAGCAGCCAAACGCAGCGGGAGGTTTTGAGGTCGGATACGCAGTATTTT.

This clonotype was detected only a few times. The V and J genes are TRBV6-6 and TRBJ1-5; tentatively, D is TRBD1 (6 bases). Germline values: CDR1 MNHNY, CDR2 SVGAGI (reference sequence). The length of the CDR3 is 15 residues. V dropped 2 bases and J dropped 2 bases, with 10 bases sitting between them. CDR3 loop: CASSYGGAGNQPQHF. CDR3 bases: TGTGCCAGCAGTTACGGGGGGGCTGGCAATCAGCCCCAGCATTTT.

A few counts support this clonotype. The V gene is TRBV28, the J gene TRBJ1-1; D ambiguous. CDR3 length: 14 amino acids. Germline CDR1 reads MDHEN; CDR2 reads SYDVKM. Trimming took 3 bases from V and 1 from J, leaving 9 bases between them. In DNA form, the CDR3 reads TGTGCCAGCAGTTTGAGGGTACCGAACACTGAAGCTTTCTTT. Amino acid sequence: CASSLRVPNTEAFF.

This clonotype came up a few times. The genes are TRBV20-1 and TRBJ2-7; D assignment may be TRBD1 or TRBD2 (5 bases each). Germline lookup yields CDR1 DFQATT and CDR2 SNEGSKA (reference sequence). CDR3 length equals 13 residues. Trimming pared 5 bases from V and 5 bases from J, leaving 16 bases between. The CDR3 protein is CSAWTGTSNEQYF. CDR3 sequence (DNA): TGCAGTGCTTGGACCGGGACCTCGAACGAGCAGTACTTC.

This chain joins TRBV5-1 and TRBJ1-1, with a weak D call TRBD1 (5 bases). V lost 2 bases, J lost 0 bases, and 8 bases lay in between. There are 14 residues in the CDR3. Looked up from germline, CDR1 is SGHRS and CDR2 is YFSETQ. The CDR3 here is CASSLQEMNTEAFF. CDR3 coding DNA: TGCGCCAGCAGCTTACAGGAGATGAACACTGAAGCTTTCTTT.

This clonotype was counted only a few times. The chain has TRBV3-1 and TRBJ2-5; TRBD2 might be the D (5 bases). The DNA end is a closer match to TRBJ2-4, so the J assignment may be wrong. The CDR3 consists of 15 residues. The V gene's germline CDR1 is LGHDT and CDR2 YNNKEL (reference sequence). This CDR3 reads CASSQVVYAGNIQYF. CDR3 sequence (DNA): TGTGCCAGCAGCCAAGTCGTCTACGCGGGAAACATTCAGTACTTC.

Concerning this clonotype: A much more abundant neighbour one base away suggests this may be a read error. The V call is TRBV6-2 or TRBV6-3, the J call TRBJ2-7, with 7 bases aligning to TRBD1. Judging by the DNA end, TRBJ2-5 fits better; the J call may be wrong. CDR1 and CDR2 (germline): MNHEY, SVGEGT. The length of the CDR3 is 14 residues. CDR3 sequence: CASSDSTGTETQYF. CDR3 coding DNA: TGTGCCAGCAGTGACTCGACAGGGACGGAGACCCAGTACTTC.

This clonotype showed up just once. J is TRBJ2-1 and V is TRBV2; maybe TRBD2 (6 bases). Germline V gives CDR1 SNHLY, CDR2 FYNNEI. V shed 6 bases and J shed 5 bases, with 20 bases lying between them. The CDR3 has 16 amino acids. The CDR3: CASSSSGLIGHNEQFF. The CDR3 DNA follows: TGTGCCAGCAGCTCCTCTGGACTAATCGGGCACAATGAGCAGTTCTTC.

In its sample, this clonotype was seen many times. CDR3 in amino acids: CASSQLDRDGETQYF. The CDR3 coding sequence is TGCGCCAGCAGCCAACTCGACAGGGACGGGGAGACCCAGTACTTC. V gene TRBV4-3 combines with J gene TRBJ2-5; 7 nucleotides agree with TRBD1. The ends lost 2 bases at V and 5 bases at J; junction bases unmatched: 8. The germline gives CDR1 LGHNA, CDR2 YSLEER. The CDR3 spans 15 residues.

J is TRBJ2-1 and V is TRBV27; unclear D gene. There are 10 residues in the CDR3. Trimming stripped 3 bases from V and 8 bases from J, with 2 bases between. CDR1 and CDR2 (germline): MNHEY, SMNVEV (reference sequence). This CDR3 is CASSLYEQFF. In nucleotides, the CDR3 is TGTGCCAGCAGTTTGTATGAGCAGTTCTTC.

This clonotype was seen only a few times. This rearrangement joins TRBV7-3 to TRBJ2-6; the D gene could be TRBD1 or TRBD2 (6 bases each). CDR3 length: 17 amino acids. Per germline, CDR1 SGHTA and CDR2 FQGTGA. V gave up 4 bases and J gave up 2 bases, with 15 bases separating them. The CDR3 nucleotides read TGTGCCAGCAGCTCCCAAGGAGGGGGGACTGGGGCCAACGTCCTGACTTTC. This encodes CASSSQGGGTGANVLTF. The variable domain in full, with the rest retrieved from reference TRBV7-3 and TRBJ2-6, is GAGVSQTPSNKVTEKGKYVELRCDPISGHTALYWYRQSLGQGPEFLIYFQGTGAADDSGLPNDRFFAVRPEGSVSTLKIQRTERGDSAVYLCASSSQGGGTGANVLTFGAGSRLTVL.

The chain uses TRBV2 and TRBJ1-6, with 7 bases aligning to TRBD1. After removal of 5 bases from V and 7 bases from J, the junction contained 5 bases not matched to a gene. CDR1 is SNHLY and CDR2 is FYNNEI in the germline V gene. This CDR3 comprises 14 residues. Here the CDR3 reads CASSKGQTNSPLHF. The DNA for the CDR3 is TGTGCCAGCAGTAAGGGACAGACAAATTCACCCCTCCACTTT.

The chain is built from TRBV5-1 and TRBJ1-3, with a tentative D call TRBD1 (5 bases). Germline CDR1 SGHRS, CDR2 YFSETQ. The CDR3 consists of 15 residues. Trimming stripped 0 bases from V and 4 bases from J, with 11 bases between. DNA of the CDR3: TGCGCCAGCAGCTTGGACGGGGCTCGCGGAAACACCATATATTTT. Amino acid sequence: CASSLDGARGNTIYF.

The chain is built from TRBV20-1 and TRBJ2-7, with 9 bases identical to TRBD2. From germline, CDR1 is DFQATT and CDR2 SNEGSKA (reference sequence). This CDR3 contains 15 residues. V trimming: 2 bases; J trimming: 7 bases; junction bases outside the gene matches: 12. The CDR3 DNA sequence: TGCAGTGCTAGACGGGCTAGCGGGACCTACAATGAGCAGTACTTC. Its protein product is CSARRASGTYNEQYF.

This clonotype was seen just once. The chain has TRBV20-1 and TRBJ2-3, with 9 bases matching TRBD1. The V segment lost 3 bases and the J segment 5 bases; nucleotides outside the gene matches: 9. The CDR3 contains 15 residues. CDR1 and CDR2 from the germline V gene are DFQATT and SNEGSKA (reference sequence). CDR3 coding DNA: TGCAGTGCTAGGATAAACAGGGGGCCAGAAGATACGCAGTATTTT. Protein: CSARINRGPEDTQYF.

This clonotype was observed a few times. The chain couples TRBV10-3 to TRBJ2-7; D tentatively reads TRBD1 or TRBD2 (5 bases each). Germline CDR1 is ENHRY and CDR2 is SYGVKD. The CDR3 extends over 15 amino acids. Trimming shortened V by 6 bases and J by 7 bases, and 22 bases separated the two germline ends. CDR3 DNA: TGTGCCATCAGCCCCGGGACCCCGTCTGGCAATGAGCAGTACTTC. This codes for CAISPGTPSGNEQYF.

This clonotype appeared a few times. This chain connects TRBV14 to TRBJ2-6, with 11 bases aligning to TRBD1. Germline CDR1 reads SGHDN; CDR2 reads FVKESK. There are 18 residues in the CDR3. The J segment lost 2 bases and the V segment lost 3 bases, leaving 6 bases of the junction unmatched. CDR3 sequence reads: CASSQRGQGATGANVLTF. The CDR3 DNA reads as TGTGCCAGCAGCCAGCGAGGACAGGGGGCGACTGGGGCCAACGTCCTGACTTTC. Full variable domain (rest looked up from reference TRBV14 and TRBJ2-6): EAGVTQFPSHSVIEKGQTVTLRCDPISGHDNLYWYRRVMGKEIKFLLHFVKESKQDESGMPNNRFLAERTGGTYSTLKVQPAELEDSGVYFCASSQRGQGATGANVLTFGAGSRLTVL.

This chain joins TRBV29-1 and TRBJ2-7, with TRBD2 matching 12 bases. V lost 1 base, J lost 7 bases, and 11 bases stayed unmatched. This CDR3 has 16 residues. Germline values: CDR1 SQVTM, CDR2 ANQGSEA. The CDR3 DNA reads TGCAGCGTTGAAGGGGGGCTAGCGGGAGGGCTCAATGAGCAGTACTTC. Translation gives CSVEGGLAGGLNEQYF.